Following are 4 T cell receptor beta chains from one sample sequenced in a study of blood T cell repertoires in COVID-19. This table comes from immunoSEQ multiplex PCR, and its TCRdb copy is limited to in-frame clones, with some not included. The sample has roughly 200,000 clones; around 94% are singletons. The source material was peripheral blood. These receptors were taken from a man aged 30 to 45 with COVID-19, enrolled during active disease.

V is TRBV2 and J is TRBJ2-1; 8 bases map to TRBD1. The ends lost 6 bases at V and 3 bases at J; junction bases unmatched: 7. The CDR3 totals 15 residues. CDR1 SNHLY and CDR2 FYNNEI come from the germline V gene. CDR3 bases: TGTGCCAGCAGATACGACAGGGGCCACTACAATGAGCAGTTCTTC. The encoded protein is CASRYDRGHYNEQFF.

V is TRBV10-3 and J is TRBJ2-3, with 8 bases matching TRBD1. Germline V gene lookup returns CDR1 ENHRY and CDR2 SYGVKD. V gave up 5 bases and J gave up 5 bases; unmatched junction bases: 6. The CDR3 loop spans 14 amino acids. The CDR3 is CAISNQGAIDTQYF. The DNA of the CDR3 is TGTGCCATCAGTAACCAGGGGGCGATAGATACGCAGTATTTT.

The CDR3 DNA reads as TGTGCCAGCAGTGTTAGCGGGGGATCCACAGATACGCAGTATTTT. Its protein is CASSVSGGSTDTQYF. The chain is built from TRBV25-1 and TRBJ2-3; 9 bases map to TRBD2. The V gene's germline CDR1 is MGHDK and CDR2 SYGVNS. This CDR3 region has 15 residues. J was trimmed by 2 bases and V by 4 bases; bases with no gene match: 4.

This chain connects TRBV9 to TRBJ2-5; TRBD2 matches at 10 bases. The V gene's germline CDR1 is SGDLS and CDR2 YYNGEE. This CDR3 spans 16 amino acids. Losses at the gene ends were 0 bases for V and 4 bases for J; bases not matched to a gene: 6. The CDR3 loop reads CASSVESGGATETQYF. CDR3 sequence (DNA): TGTGCCAGCAGCGTAGAAAGCGGGGGGGCCACAGAGACCCAGTACTTC.